This T cell receptor beta chain was documented in a study of shared clonotypes between healthy human individuals (dated by TCRdb to 2018 to 2021). At the level of the whole study: A few men and a couple of women, aged 18 to 49 years, made up the cohort. Leukapheresis yielded between about 0.94 and 9 billion PBMCs per donor. For each donor, three plates each were used for CD4 naive and CD4 memory, two plates were used for CD8 naive, and one plate was used for CD8 memory. Different laboratories and diverse techniques were used to prepare libraries and sequence TCR repertoires, to increase sequencing depth and limit assay-specific biases. To estimate repertoire size and how much clonotype sharing occurs between individuals, the study deeply sequenced the blood TCR repertoires of roughly 5 healthy adults.

According to the germline V gene (reference sequence), CDR1 reads MNHEY and CDR2 reads SMNVEV. V ends up 8 bases short and J 3 bases short, with an unmatched junction base count of 13. From its cysteine to its phenylalanine, the CDR3 spans 18 amino acids. Only the CDR3 DNA is retained, 54 bases long and in frame from the first base. CD8 naive samples were obtained by positive selection for CCR7 among CD45RO-negative cells, yielding a CD45RA+CCR7+ population from which TemRA cells were excluded. Donors were healthy HIV-negative adults with no recently reported acute infections or vaccinations. Only Caucasian adults living in Nashville, Tennessee, USA were represented among the donors. After blood collection by leukapheresis, PBMCs were isolated using Ficoll-Histopaque density gradient centrifugation and then cryopreserved in the vapor phase of liquid nitrogen. Analytical flow cytometry was used to check the purity and quantity of every magnetically sorted T cell population. Genomic DNA was isolated from each sorted fraction and quantified by UV absorbance on a Nanodrop 2000c.

The full study reports these points: Because the study included a small number of donors, the genetic and exposure-history diversity represented was limited. Compared with non-shared clonotypes, clonotypes shared by all four sorted-subset donors had higher generation probabilities. Pairwise subsampling indicated that sequencing depth was expected to affect the degree of clonotype sharing among donors. When several donors were compared, the shared fraction of clonotypes was 5% to 6.5% for naive CD4, 3% to 4% for naive CD8, 2.3% for memory CD4, and around 0.4% for memory CD8. Sampling was restricted to blood, and TCR repertoires in tissue are likely to differ from TCR repertoires in blood. Larger estimated clonotype richness was generally found for naive subsets than for memory subsets. Even with the large sequencing depth, rarefaction of the sorted-subset datasets indicated that sequencing was incomplete.

Details on this clone: Its antigen remains undetermined. Per-base quality was not reported, and no clone a single base away is much larger than it.

Using the deep immunoSEQ assay, multiplex PCR amplified TCR CDR3 regions from genomic DNA. Extracted genomic DNA from each cell subset was distributed evenly across all wells of several immunoSEQ 96-well plates, and each plate was treated as a replicate. For sorted subsets, around 200 ng genomic DNA, equal to tens of thousands of T cell genomes, was loaded into each replicate PCR. Purified libraries were quantified with a Qubit 3.0 fluorometer, sized on a Bioanalyzer 2100, and re-quantified with the KAPA Library Quantification kit. Each immunoSEQ 96-well plate was sequenced on its own single-read 150-cycle Illumina NextSeq 550 flow cell. For the original study's pipeline: Because the immunoSEQ output included only junctional sequences and no quality scores, the filtering could not be the same as the filtering used for full-length reads. To assign V/J genes and CDR3, sequences were annotated using PyIR, a Python wrapper for IgBLAST v1.9, with IMGT germline references. Reads with weak V/J assignments (E-value above 1e-6), missing CDR3, stop codons, out-of-frame junctions, or ambiguous translated residues were removed. V3J clonotypes were defined as sequences sharing the same inferred V gene, J gene, and CDR3 amino acid sequence. The percentage overlap between two repertoires was calculated by dividing the number of shared unique clonotypes by the size of the smaller repertoire. Repertoire richness was assessed with RTK rarefaction, the Chao1 estimator, and Recon v2.1 estimates of unobserved clonotypes. Generation probabilities were computed with OLGA for all TCRbeta clonotypes obtained by the gDNA method from four donors. The clones in this table, taken by TCRdb from immuneACCESS, are in-frame only. Not every clone is retained; where verified, under half of the shortfall comes from an unresolved V gene, and the cause of the rest is unknown. The DNA gave D and trimming, while V, J and clone size come from that table. The table for this sample lists about 2.1 million clones; over 85% of them were counted only once. Roughly 1.7% of the sample lies in the top ten.

Sequences were obtained from naive CD8+ T cells from PBMCs. Per the publication, the cell subset or site label means: CD45RA+CCR7+. Recombination connected TRBV27 to TRBJ2-2; TRBD2 lines up with 12 middle nucleotides. The receptor was isolated from a young man in good health. Some clones in this sample may be carry-over from other donors' samples. The DNA sequence follows: TGTGCCAGCTCCCCCTGGCTAGCGGGAGGGCATGACACCGGGGAGCTGTTTTTT. The translation is CASSPWLAGGHDTGELFF.